One and the same sample provided the 9 T cell receptor beta chains below, sequenced in a study of cytomegalovirus exposure and HLA in healthy donors. The PCR contained 60 Vbeta and 13 Jbeta primers. The assay was immunoSEQ multiplex PCR, and TCRdb's table has in-frame clones only and misses some. The top ten hold about 2.3% of the sample, which has 85,000 to 90,000 clones, about 87% seen once. Sequences were obtained from PBMCs. These receptors originate from a man between 18 and 35 years old in good health and CMV-seronegative.

This rearrangement joins TRBV5-6 to TRBJ2-7, with 12 bases that match TRBD1. Trimming removed 6 bases from V and 4 bases from J; junction bases left unmatched: 8. The CDR3 is 15 residues long. Germline lookup yields CDR1 SGHDT and CDR2 YYEEEE. The CDR3 sequence is CASTYTGQGAYEQYF. In DNA, the CDR3 is TGTGCCAGCACCTATACGGGACAGGGGGCTTACGAGCAGTACTTC.

This chain connects TRBV10-2 to TRBJ2-6; D is perhaps TRBD1 (5 bases). The CDR3 is made up of 17 amino acids. Germline CDR1 WSHSY, CDR2 SAAADI. V was pared by 7 bases and J by 1 base, with 17 bases between. CDR3 sequence: CASTDIQGRSGANVLTF. In nucleotides, the CDR3 is TGCGCCAGCACTGACATCCAGGGAAGGTCTGGGGCCAACGTCCTGACTTTC.

The chain combines TRBV2 with TRBJ2-7, with 7 bases fitting TRBD2. J gave up 2 bases and V 5 bases, and 6 bases lay outside the gene matches. The CDR3 has 14 amino acids. Germline lookup yields CDR1 SNHLY and CDR2 FYNNEI. CDR3: CASSPGTTTYEQYF. CDR3 DNA: TGTGCCAGCAGTCCCGGGACTACCACCTACGAGCAGTACTTC.

The genes are TRBV2 and TRBJ1-1; D is uncertain. Germline-derived CDR1 and CDR2 are SNHLY and FYNNEI. V was cut by 7 bases and J by 0 bases, with 12 bases left in between. The CDR3 is made up of 14 amino acids. The CDR3 loop is CASTGLMLNTEAFF. The CDR3 DNA reads TGTGCCAGCACTGGCTTAATGCTGAACACTGAAGCTTTCTTT.

Only one count was recorded for this clone. This likely comes from a read error, as the CDR3 has no conserved phenylalanine or tryptophan at its end. Here the CDR3 reads CASSSEALNTGELFL. As DNA, the CDR3 is TGCGCCAGCAGCTCCGAGGCTTTGAACACCGGGGAGCTGTTTCTT. The chain uses TRBV5-1 and TRBJ2-2; unclear D gene. Germline CDR1 and CDR2: SGHRS and YFSETQ. The CDR3 spans 15 residues. Trimming cost V 3 bases and J 1 base, with 10 bases left between them.

The J gene is TRBJ2-5, the V gene TRBV7-8; 11 nucleotides align to TRBD2. This CDR3 contains 15 residues. With 2 bases clipped from V and 2 bases from J, the junction kept 1 base outside the gene matches. The V gene's germline CDR1 is SGHVS and CDR2 FQNEAQ. CDR3 protein: CASSLLAGGQETQYF. Written as DNA, the CDR3 is TGTGCCAGCAGCTTACTAGCGGGAGGACAAGAGACCCAGTACTTC.

The chain recombines TRBV4-2 with TRBJ2-3; D is possibly TRBD2 (6 bases). This CDR3 has 15 residues. Trimming removed 8 bases from V and 2 bases from J, with 17 bases in between. Germline CDR1 reads LGHNA; CDR2 reads YNFKEQ. CDR3 loop: CASGARESPTDTQYF. The CDR3 region has the DNA TGTGCCAGCGGAGCCCGGGAGAGTCCCACAGATACGCAGTATTTT.

The chain is built from TRBV2 and TRBJ1-2; D is unresolved. The ends were cut back, 10 bases at V and 2 bases at J, with 11 bases in the middle. Germline CDR1 reads SNHLY; CDR2 reads FYNNEI. The CDR3 extends over 12 amino acids. The CDR3 nucleotides are TGTGCCACCAGGAGAGGGAACTATGGCTACACCTTC. Its translation is CATRRGNYGYTF.

The genes are TRBV11-2 and TRBJ2-1, with 12 bases fitting TRBD2. V gave up 1 base and J gave up 10 bases; unmatched junction bases: 2. Germline values: CDR1 SGHAT, CDR2 FQNNGV. This CDR3 has 14 amino acids. DNA of the CDR3: TGTGCCAGCAGCTTAGCTCTAGCGGGAGGGGAGCAGTTCTTC. It codes for CASSLALAGGEQFF.